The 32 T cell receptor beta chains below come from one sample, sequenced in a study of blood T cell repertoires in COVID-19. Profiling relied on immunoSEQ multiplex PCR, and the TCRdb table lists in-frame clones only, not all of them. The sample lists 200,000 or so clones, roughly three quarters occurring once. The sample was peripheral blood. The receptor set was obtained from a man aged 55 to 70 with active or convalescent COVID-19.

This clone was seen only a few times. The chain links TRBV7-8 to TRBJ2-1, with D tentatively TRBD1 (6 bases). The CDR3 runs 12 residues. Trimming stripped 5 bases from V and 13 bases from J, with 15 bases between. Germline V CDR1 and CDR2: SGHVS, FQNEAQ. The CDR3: CASSPVQGIQFF. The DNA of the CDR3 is TGTGCCAGCAGCCCCGTACAGGGTATTCAGTTCTTC.

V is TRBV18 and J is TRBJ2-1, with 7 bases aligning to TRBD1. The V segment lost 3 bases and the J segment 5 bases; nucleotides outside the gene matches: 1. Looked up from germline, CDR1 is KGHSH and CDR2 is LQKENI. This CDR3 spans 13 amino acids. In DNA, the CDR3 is TGTGCCAGCTCACCGGACAGGAACAATGAGCAGTTCTTC. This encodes CASSPDRNNEQFF.

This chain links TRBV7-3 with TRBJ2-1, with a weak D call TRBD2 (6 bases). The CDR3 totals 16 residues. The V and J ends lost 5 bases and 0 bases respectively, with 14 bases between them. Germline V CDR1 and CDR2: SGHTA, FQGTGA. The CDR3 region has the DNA TGTGCCAGCAGCCGTGATGGGGGGAGCTCCTACAATGAGCAGTTCTTC. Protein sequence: CASSRDGGSSYNEQFF.

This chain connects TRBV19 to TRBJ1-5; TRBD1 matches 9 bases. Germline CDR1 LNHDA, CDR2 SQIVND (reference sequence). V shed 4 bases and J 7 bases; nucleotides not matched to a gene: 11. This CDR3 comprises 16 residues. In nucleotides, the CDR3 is TGTGCCAGTAGTAGCGAACAGGGGGCTAGAGGACAGCCCCAGCATTTT. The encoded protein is CASSSEQGARGQPQHF. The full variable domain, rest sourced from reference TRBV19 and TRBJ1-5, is DGGITQSPKYLFRKEGQNVTLSCEQNLNHDAMYWYRQDPGQGLRLIYYSQIVNDFQKGDIAEGYSVSREKKESFPLTVTSAQKNPTAFYLCASSSEQGARGQPQHFGDGTRLSIL.

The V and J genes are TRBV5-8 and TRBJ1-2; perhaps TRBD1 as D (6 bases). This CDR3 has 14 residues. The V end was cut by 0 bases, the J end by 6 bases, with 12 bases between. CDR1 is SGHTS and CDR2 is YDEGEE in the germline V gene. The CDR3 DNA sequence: TGTGCCAGCAGCTTGGCAGCTCGGACAGATGGCTACACCTTC. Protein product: CASSLAARTDGYTF.

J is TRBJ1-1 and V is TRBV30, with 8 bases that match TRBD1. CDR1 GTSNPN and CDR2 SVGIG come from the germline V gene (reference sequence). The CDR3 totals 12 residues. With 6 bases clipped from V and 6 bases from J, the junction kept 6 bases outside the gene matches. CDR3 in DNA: TGTGCCTGCCCTCAGGGGGCCTCTGAAGCTTTCTTT. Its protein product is CACPQGASEAFF.

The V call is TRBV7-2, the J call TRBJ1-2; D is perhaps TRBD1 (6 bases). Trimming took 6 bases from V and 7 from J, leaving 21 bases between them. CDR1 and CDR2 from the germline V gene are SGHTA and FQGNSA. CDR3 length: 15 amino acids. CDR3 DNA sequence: TGTGCCAGCAGACAGCCCGGGGGGCAATGGGGTGGCTACACCTTC. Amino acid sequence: CASRQPGGQWGGYTF.

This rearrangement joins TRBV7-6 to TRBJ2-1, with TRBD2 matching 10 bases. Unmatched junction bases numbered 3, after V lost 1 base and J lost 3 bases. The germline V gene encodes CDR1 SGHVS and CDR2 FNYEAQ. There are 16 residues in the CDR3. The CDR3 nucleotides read TGTGCCAGCAGCTTAGATAGCGGGAGGCTCTACAATGAGCAGTTCTTC. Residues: CASSLDSGRLYNEQFF.

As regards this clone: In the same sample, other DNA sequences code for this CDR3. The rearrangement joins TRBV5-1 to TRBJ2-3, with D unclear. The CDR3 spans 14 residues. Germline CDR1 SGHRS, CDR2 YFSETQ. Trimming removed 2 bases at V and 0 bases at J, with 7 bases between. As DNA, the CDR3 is TGCGCCAGCAGCTTTGGCGGAAGCACAGATACGCAGTATTTT. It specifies CASSFGGSTDTQYF.

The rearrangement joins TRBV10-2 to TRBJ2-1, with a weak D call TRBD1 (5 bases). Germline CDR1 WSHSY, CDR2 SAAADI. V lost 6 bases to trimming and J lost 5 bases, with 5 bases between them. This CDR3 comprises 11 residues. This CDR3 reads CASRQDNEQFF. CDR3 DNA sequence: TGCGCCAGCAGACAGGACAATGAGCAGTTCTTC.

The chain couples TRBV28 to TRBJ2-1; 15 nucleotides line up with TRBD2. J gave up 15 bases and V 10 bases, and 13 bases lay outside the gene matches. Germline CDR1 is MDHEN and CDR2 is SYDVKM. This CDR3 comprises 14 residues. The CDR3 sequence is CATVTPGLAGGGFF. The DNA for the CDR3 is TGTGCCACCGTCACCCCGGGACTAGCGGGGGGCGGGTTCTTC.

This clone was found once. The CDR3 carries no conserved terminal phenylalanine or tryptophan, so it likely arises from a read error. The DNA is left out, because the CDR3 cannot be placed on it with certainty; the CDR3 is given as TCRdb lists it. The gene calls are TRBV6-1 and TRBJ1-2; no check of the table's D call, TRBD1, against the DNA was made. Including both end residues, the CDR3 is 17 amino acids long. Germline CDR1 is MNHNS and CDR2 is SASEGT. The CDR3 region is CASSETPPGKNRESPNR.

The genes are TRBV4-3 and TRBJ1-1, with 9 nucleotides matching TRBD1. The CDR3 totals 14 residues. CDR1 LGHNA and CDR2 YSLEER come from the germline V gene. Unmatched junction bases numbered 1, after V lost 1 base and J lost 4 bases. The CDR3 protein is CASSQGGQGTEAFF. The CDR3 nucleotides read TGCGCCAGCAGCCAAGGGGGACAGGGCACTGAAGCTTTCTTT.

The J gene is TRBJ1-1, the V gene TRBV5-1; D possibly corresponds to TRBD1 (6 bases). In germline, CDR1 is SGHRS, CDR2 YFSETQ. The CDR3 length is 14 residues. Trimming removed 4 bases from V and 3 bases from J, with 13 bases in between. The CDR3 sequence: CASSRRGADTEAFF. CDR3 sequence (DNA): TGCGCCAGCAGCAGACGGGGGGCGGACACTGAAGCTTTCTTT.

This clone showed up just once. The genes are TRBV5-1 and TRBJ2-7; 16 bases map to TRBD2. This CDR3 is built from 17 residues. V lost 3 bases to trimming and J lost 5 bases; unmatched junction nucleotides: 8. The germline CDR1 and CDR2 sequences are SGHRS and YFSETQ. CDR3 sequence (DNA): TGCGCCAGCAGCTCGGGACTAGCGGGAGGGCCTGGAAACGAGCAGTACTTC. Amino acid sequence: CASSSGLAGGPGNEQYF.

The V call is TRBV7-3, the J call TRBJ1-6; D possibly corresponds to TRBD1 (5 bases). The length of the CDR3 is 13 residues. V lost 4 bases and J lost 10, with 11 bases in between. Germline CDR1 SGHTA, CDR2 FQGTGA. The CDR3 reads CASSSGGNSPLHF. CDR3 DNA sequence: TGTGCCAGCAGCTCCGGGGGGAACTCACCCCTCCACTTT.

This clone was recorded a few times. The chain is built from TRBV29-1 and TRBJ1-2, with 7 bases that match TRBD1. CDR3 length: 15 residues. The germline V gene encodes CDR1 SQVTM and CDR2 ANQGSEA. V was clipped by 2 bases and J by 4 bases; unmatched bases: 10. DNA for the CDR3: TGCAGCGTTGAATCCGGACAGGAGTTCTCCTATGGCTACACCTTC. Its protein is CSVESGQEFSYGYTF.

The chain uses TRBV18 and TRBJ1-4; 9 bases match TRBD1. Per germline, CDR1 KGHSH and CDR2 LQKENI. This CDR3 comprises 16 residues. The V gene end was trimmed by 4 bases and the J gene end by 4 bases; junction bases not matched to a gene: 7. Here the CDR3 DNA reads TGTGCCAGCTCACTCGTAACAGGGGGCCTTAATGAAAAACTGTTTTTT. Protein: CASSLVTGGLNEKLFF. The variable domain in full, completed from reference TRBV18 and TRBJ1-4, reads NAGVMQNPRHLVRRRGQEARLRCSPMKGHSHVYWYRQLPEEGLKFMVYLQKENIIDESGMPKERFSAEFPKEGPSILRIQQVVRGDSAAYFCASSLVTGGLNEKLFFGSGTQLSVL.

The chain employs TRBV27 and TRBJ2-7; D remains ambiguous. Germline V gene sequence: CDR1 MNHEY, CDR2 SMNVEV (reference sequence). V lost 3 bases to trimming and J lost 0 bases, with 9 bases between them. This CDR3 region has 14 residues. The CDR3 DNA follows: TGTGCCAGCAGTTTTCGAGAGGACTCCTACGAGCAGTACTTC. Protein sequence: CASSFREDSYEQYF.

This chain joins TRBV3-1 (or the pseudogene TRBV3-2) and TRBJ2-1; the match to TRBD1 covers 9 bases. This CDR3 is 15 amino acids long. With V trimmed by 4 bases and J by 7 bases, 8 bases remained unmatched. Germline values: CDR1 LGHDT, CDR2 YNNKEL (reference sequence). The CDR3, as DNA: TGTGCCAGCAGCCCACCGGGACAGGGTAGGAATGAGCAGTTCTTC. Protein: CASSPPGQGRNEQFF.

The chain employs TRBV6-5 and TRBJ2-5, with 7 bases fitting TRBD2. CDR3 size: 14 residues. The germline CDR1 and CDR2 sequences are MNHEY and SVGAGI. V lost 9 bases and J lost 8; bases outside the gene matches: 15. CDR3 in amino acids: CASTPASGLSTQYF. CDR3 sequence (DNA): TGTGCCAGTACGCCTGCTAGCGGCCTGAGTACCCAGTACTTC.

CDR3 loop: CASRVRGTTGDTQYF. The CDR3 DNA follows: TGTGCCAGCCGGGTTCGCGGGACCACAGGAGATACGCAGTATTTT. The V gene is TRBV2, the J gene TRBJ2-3, with a possible D match to TRBD2 (6 bases). CDR1 is SNHLY and CDR2 is FYNNEI in the germline V gene. This CDR3 has 15 amino acids. V was clipped by 8 bases and J by 5 bases, with 20 bases between them.

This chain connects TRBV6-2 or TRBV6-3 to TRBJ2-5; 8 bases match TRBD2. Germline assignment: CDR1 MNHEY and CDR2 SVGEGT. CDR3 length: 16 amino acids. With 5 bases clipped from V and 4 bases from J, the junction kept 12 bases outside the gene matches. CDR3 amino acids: CASSRGSGSRGETQYF. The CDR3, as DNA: TGTGCCAGCAGTCGGGGAAGCGGGAGTAGGGGAGAGACCCAGTACTTC.

CDR3 nucleotides: TGTGCCAGCAGCTTAGATCCCTCCTATGGCTACACCTTC. This sequence encodes CASSLDPSYGYTF. The V call is TRBV11-2, the J call TRBJ1-2; no firm D call. CDR1 and CDR2 (germline): SGHAT, FQNNGV. CDR3 length: 13 residues. V lost 0 bases and J lost 4, with 6 bases in between.

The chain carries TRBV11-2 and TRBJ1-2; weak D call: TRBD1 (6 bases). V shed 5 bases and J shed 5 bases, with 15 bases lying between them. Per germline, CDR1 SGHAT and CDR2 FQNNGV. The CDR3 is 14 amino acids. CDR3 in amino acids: CASSPSRGAYGYTF. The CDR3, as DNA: TGTGCCAGCAGCCCCTCGCGGGGGGCTTATGGCTACACCTTC.

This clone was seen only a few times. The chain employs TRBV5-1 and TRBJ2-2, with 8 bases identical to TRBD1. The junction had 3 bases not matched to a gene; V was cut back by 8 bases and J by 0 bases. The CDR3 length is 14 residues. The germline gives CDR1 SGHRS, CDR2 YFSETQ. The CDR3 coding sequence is TGCGCCAGTCAGGACAGGGCGAACACCGGGGAGCTGTTTTTT. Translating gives CASQDRANTGELFF.

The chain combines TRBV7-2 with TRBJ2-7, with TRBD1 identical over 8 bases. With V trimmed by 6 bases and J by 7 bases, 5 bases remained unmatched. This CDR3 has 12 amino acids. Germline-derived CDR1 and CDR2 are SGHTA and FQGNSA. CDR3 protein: CASSYTGGEQYF. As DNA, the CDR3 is TGTGCCAGCAGTTACACAGGGGGAGAGCAGTACTTC.

The DNA for the CDR3 is TGTGCCAGCAGCCTTACCTACAGGGGGGAGTCACCCCTCCACTTT. Its translation is CASSLTYRGESPLHF. The rearrangement joins TRBV16 to TRBJ1-6; 8 bases fit TRBD1. The CDR3 contains 15 residues. The germline gives CDR1 KGHSY, CDR2 FQNENV. V shed 4 bases and J 10 bases; nucleotides not matched to a gene: 9.

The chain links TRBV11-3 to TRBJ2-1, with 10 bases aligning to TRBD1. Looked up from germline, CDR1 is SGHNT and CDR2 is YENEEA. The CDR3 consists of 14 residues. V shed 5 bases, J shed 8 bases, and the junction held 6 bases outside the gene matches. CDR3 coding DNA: TGTGCCAGCAGCCAAAGACAGGGGGCGGATGAGCAGTTCTTC. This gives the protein CASSQRQGADEQFF.

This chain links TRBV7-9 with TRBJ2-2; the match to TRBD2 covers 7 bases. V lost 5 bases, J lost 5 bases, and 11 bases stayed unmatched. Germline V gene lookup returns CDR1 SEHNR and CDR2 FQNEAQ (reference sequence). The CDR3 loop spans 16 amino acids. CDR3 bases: TGTGCCAGCAGCGGTTCGGCGGGAGTGATGACCGGGGAGCTGTTTTTT. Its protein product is CASSGSAGVMTGELFF.

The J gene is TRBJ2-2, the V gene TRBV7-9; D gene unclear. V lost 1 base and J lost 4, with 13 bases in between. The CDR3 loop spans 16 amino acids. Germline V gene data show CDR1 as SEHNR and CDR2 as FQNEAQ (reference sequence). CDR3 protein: CASSLGWRYLTGELFF. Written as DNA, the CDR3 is TGTGCCAGCAGCTTAGGTTGGAGATATCTCACCGGGGAGCTGTTTTTT.

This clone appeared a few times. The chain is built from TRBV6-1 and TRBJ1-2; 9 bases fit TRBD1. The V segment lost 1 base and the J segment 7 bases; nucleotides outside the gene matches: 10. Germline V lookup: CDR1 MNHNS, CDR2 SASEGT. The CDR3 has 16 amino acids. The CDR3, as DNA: TGTGCCAGCAGTGAAGTGGGACAGGGTGGTTCTCGTGGCTACACCTTC. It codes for CASSEVGQGGSRGYTF.